This T cell receptor beta chain originates from a study of T cells in localized non-small cell lung cancer. Notes on the study in general: Tumor showed lower T cell clonality than uninvolved adjacent lung, where it was highest.

Germline V gene lookup returns CDR1 SNHLY and CDR2 FYNNEI. V was pared by 6 bases and J by 3 bases, with 3 bases of the junction left unmatched. This CDR3 has 14 residues. The repertoire was sequenced with immunoSEQ multiplex PCR; TCRdb's copy has only in-frame clones and lacks some. The data contain 50,000 to 70,000 clones, about four fifths of them singletons. As for this clone: Its antigen is undetermined.

This sequence joins TRBV2 and TRBJ1-5; TRBD1 agrees at 9 bases. This TCR was recovered from a man aged 40-75 years with stage II lung adenocarcinoma. The sequencing used PBMCs, collected before any cancer treatment. The CDR3 nucleotides are TGTGCCAGCAGAGGGACAGGGCCCAATCAGCCCCAGCATTTT. Amino acid sequence: CASRGTGPNQPQHF.